These 16 T cell receptor beta chains came from one sample sequenced in a study of blood T cell repertoires in COVID-19. This table comes from immunoSEQ multiplex PCR, and its TCRdb copy is limited to in-frame clones, with some not included. The sample consists of 350,000 to 450,000 clones, roughly nine tenths of them appearing once. The sequenced sample was PBMCs or T cells enriched from blood (not recorded which). All receptors come from a woman aged 30 to 39 who had recovered from COVID-19.

The rearrangement joins TRBV5-4 to TRBJ2-3; TRBD2 is a possible D gene (5 bases). Germline V CDR1 and CDR2: SGHNT, YYREEE (reference sequence). This CDR3 region has 15 residues. The ends were cut back, 1 base at V and 0 bases at J, with 9 bases in the middle. This CDR3 is CASSLMGESTDTQYF. The CDR3 nucleotides are TGTGCCAGCAGCTTGATGGGAGAGAGCACAGATACGCAGTATTTT.

This rearrangement joins TRBV18 to TRBJ1-3; D remains ambiguous. CDR3 length: 13 amino acids. Trimming removed 2 bases from V and 8 bases from J, with 10 bases in between. The germline V gene has CDR1 KGHSH and CDR2 LQKENI. As DNA, the CDR3 is TGTGCCAGCTCACCAGCCAGGACTGACACCATATATTTT. Translated: CASSPARTDTIYF.

The chain joins TRBV4-2 to TRBJ2-7; 10 bases are shared with TRBD2. Germline V gives CDR1 LGHNA, CDR2 YNFKEQ. J lost 6 bases, V lost 4 bases, and 9 bases had no gene match. The CDR3 runs 15 residues. CDR3 sequence reads: CASSRLAGLHAEQYF. The CDR3 DNA reads TGTGCCAGCAGCCGACTAGCGGGTCTTCATGCCGAGCAGTACTTC.

This clone has a handful of counts. The chain recombines TRBV4-3 with TRBJ1-2; no clear D. The CDR3 is made up of 14 amino acids. CDR1 is LGHNA, CDR2 YSLEER, per germline. V shed 1 base and J shed 4 bases, with 10 bases lying between them. The CDR3 is CASSQAGGTYGYTF. The CDR3 DNA sequence: TGCGCCAGCAGCCAAGCTGGAGGCACCTATGGCTACACCTTC.

V and J are TRBV9 and TRBJ1-1; perhaps TRBD1 as D (6 bases). V shed 6 bases and J shed 0 bases, with 9 bases lying between them. Germline V gives CDR1 SGDLS, CDR2 YYNGEE. The CDR3 runs to 13 residues. The DNA of the CDR3 is TGTGCCAGCAATACAGGGATGAACACTGAAGCTTTCTTT. Translating gives CASNTGMNTEAFF.

This chain connects TRBV9 to TRBJ2-3; TRBD2 matches 9 bases. This CDR3 has 16 amino acids. The V and J ends lost 0 bases and 5 bases, in that order; junction bases with no gene match: 7. Germline CDR1 reads SGDLS; CDR2 reads YYNGEE. CDR3: CASSVDSGSLRDTQYF. The CDR3 region has the DNA TGTGCCAGCAGCGTAGATAGCGGGAGTTTACGAGATACGCAGTATTTT.

This clone was found once. The chain joins TRBV28 to TRBJ2-3; D possibly corresponds to TRBD2 (5 bases). CDR3 length: 15 residues. The V gene's germline CDR1 is MDHEN and CDR2 SYDVKM. Trimming stripped 4 bases from V and 9 bases from J, with 20 bases between. The CDR3 is CASSSEEAPRTTQYF. The CDR3 DNA reads TGTGCCAGCAGTTCGGAGGAGGCCCCGAGAACAACGCAGTATTTT.

The chain links TRBV2 to TRBJ2-1; D may be TRBD1 (5 bases). V was cut by 5 bases and J by 7 bases, with 18 bases left in between. Germline V gene sequence: CDR1 SNHLY, CDR2 FYNNEI. The CDR3 length is 15 residues. The CDR3 region has the DNA TGTGCCAGCAGTCGACAGAGCTTAAACGCTAATGAGCAGTTCTTC. Residues: CASSRQSLNANEQFF. The full variable domain, in which reference TRBV2 and TRBJ2-1 provide the parts outside the CDR3, is EPEVTQTPSHQVTQMGQEVILRCVPISNHLYFYWYRQILGQKVEFLVSFYNNEISEKSEIFDDQFSVERPDGSNFTLKIRSTKLEDSAMYFCASSRQSLNANEQFFGPGTRLTVL.

The CDR3 nucleotides read TGTGCCAGCAGTGATTACAGGCGGTTGCAGTTCTTC. It encodes CASSDYRRLQFF. The V gene is TRBV28, the J gene TRBJ2-1, with D maybe TRBD1 (5 bases). V was trimmed by 5 bases and J by 12 bases, leaving 14 bases between them. The germline gives CDR1 MDHEN, CDR2 SYDVKM. The CDR3 is 12 residues long.

This chain joins TRBV2 and TRBJ2-3, with 9 positions matching TRBD2. Germline CDR1 reads SNHLY; CDR2 reads FYNNEI. The CDR3 is 14 residues long. V shed 1 base and J 10 bases; nucleotides not matched to a gene: 6. CDR3 loop: CASSEEGSGGPQYF. CDR3 coding DNA: TGTGCCAGCAGTGAAGAGGGTAGCGGGGGCCCGCAGTATTTT. The whole variable domain, filled in from reference TRBV2 and TRBJ2-3, reads EPEVTQTPSHQVTQMGQEVILRCVPISNHLYFYWYRQILGQKVEFLVSFYNNEISEKSEIFDDQFSVERPDGSNFTLKIRSTKLEDSAMYFCASSEEGSGGPQYFGPGTRLTVL.

The chain recombines TRBV19 with TRBJ2-7, with D possibly matching TRBD1 (5 bases). The V gene's germline CDR1 is LNHDA and CDR2 SQIVND (reference sequence). Trimming stripped 1 base from V and 3 bases from J, with 13 bases between. The CDR3 consists of 15 residues. CDR3 sequence (DNA): TGTGCCAGTAGTATAGCGCAGGGCCGACTCTACGAGCAGTACTTC. This codes for CASSIAQGRLYEQYF.

The chain is built from TRBV3-1 (or the pseudogene TRBV3-2) and TRBJ1-3; unclear D gene. V lost 0 bases, J lost 3 bases, and 15 bases lay in between. CDR1 and CDR2 from the germline V gene are LGHDT and YNNKEL (reference sequence). CDR3 length equals 17 residues. CDR3 in amino acids: CASSQEAEWMVGNTIYF. CDR3 DNA sequence: TGTGCCAGCAGCCAAGAAGCGGAGTGGATGGTTGGAAACACCATATATTTT.

V gene TRBV7-2 combines with J gene TRBJ1-3, with D hard to call. Trimming pared 2 bases from V and 2 bases from J, leaving 7 bases between. The CDR3 is made up of 14 amino acids. CDR1 is SGHTA and CDR2 is FQGNSA in the germline V gene. CDR3 nucleotides: TGTGCCAGCAGCTTAACGGGAACTGGAAACACCATATATTTT. Encoded protein: CASSLTGTGNTIYF.

This chain links TRBV24-1 with TRBJ2-5; 8 nucleotides align to TRBD1. Unmatched junction bases numbered 5, after V lost 7 bases and J lost 5 bases. This CDR3 has 13 residues. Germline CDR1 is KGHDR and CDR2 is SFDVKD. DNA for the CDR3: TGTGCCACCAGAGGACAGGGCTCCGAGACCCAGTACTTC. It encodes CATRGQGSETQYF.

V and J are TRBV18 and TRBJ1-2; weak D call: TRBD1 (6 bases). CDR1 is KGHSH and CDR2 is LQKENI in the germline V gene. The CDR3 extends over 13 amino acids. With 3 bases removed from V and 8 bases from J, the gap between germline ends came to 13 bases. CDR3 DNA sequence: TGTGCCAGCTCACCGGACAGCCTGGGCGGCTACACCTTC. Amino acids: CASSPDSLGGYTF. Full variable domain (missing parts from reference TRBV18 and TRBJ1-2): NAGVMQNPRHLVRRRGQEARLRCSPMKGHSHVYWYRQLPEEGLKFMVYLQKENIIDESGMPKERFSAEFPKEGPSILRIQQVVRGDSAAYFCASSPDSLGGYTFGSGTRLTVV.

The V call is TRBV2, the J call TRBJ2-5, with 8 positions matching TRBD2. The CDR3 loop spans 13 amino acids. The V segment lost 7 bases and the J segment 5 bases; nucleotides outside the gene matches: 6. Per germline, CDR1 SNHLY and CDR2 FYNNEI. For the CDR3, the DNA is TGTGCCAGCAACCGGGGGGGCGTCGAGACCCAGTACTTC. It specifies CASNRGGVETQYF.